A single sample is the source of the 32 T cell receptor beta chains below, sequenced in a study of T cells after posttransplantation cyclophosphamide. Methotrexate plus calcineurin inhibitor accompanied controls' myeloablative marrow transplants; sampling was 1 year later. TCRdb keeps only in-frame clones here, not all; method: immunoSEQ multiplex PCR. Of 9,000 to 15,000 clones in the sample, about 81% were seen once. Material: PBMCs, obtained 350 to 400 days after allogeneic stem cell transplant with calcineurin inhibitor and methotrexate. These receptors originate from a young adult male patient who received an allogeneic stem cell transplant from an unrelated donor, was CMV-positive, and had acute GVHD only. Some of these T cells may belong to the graft donor.

In this sample, this clone turned up a few times. This rearrangement joins TRBV6-5 to TRBJ2-1, with TRBD2 matching 13 bases. Germline V gene data show CDR1 as MNHEY and CDR2 as SVGAGI. V dropped 2 bases and J dropped 8; count of bases not matched to a gene: 3. CDR3 length equals 15 residues. The CDR3 spells CASSYELAGGHEQFF. DNA of the CDR3: TGTGCCAGCAGTTACGAACTAGCGGGGGGGCATGAGCAGTTCTTC.

The chain combines TRBV19 with TRBJ2-3; TRBD2 might be the D (6 bases). From germline, CDR1 is LNHDA and CDR2 SQIVND (reference sequence). The length of the CDR3 is 16 residues. The germline V and J ends were trimmed by 7 bases and 5 bases, with 22 bases remaining between them. The CDR3 spells CASTPSPAGWLDTQYF. The DNA for the CDR3 is TGTGCCAGTACTCCCAGTCCCGCGGGGTGGTTAGATACGCAGTATTTT.

V and J are TRBV6-5 and TRBJ1-1; tentatively, D is TRBD1 (5 bases). The CDR3 runs to 14 residues. Germline V gene lookup returns CDR1 MNHEY and CDR2 SVGAGI. V shed 2 bases and J shed 0 bases, with 7 bases lying between them. The CDR3 sequence: CASSYKTVNTEAFF. The CDR3 DNA sequence: TGTGCCAGCAGTTACAAGACAGTGAACACTGAAGCTTTCTTT.

A single count supports this clone. The chain joins TRBV5-1 to TRBJ2-7; TRBD2 matches 10 bases. The CDR3 covers 15 residues. The V segment lost 5 bases and the J segment 2 bases; nucleotides outside the gene matches: 7. CDR1 is SGHRS, CDR2 YFSETQ, per germline. The CDR3 region is CASSPGTSETYEQYF. The CDR3 DNA reads TGCGCCAGCAGTCCCGGGACTAGCGAAACCTACGAGCAGTACTTC.

This clone has only a few counts. V usage is TRBV13 and J usage is TRBJ1-2; possible D gene TRBD1, 6 bases. The CDR3 extends over 15 amino acids. CDR1 and CDR2 (germline): PRHDT, FYEKMQ (reference sequence). V was trimmed by 0 bases and J by 7 bases, leaving 15 bases between them. In DNA form, the CDR3 reads TGTGCCAGCAGCTTAGGGGACAGTGCTAGTCGTGGCTACACCTTC. Its translation: CASSLGDSASRGYTF.

The CDR3 DNA is TGTGCCAGCTCACCAAGGAGGGAAGAAGGGCAGTACTTC. Protein product: CASSPRREEGQYF. The J gene is TRBJ2-7, the V gene TRBV18, with a tentative D call TRBD2 (6 bases). V was pared by 2 bases and J by 9 bases, with 14 bases between. CDR3 length: 13 residues. The germline CDR1 and CDR2 sequences are KGHSH and LQKENI.

The genes are TRBV9 and TRBJ2-7; 7 nucleotides align to TRBD1. V shed 4 bases, J shed 2 bases, and the junction held 6 bases outside the gene matches. This CDR3 spans 14 amino acids. The V gene's germline CDR1 is SGDLS and CDR2 YYNGEE. The CDR3 bases are TGTGCCAGCAGCACGGGACAGCAGACCTACGAGCAGTACTTC. Amino acid sequence: CASSTGQQTYEQYF.

With respect to this clone: Since the CDR3 does not end with the conserved phenylalanine or tryptophan, this likely comes from a read error. The V gene is TRBV5-1, the J gene TRBJ2-4; 9 bases match TRBD1. CDR1 is SGHRS and CDR2 is YFSETQ in the germline V gene. The CDR3 totals 16 residues. Unmatched junction bases numbered 9, after V lost 0 bases and J lost 8 bases. The CDR3 sequence is CASSLGGLGQGDIQYL. The CDR3 DNA is TGCGCCAGCAGCTTGGGGGGGTTGGGACAGGGTGACATTCAGTACCTC.

The genes are TRBV25-1 and TRBJ1-1; D uncertain. CDR3 length equals 14 residues. V was cut by 3 bases and J by 5 bases, with 13 bases left in between. Per the germline V gene, CDR1 is MGHDK and CDR2 is SYGVNS. The CDR3 nucleotides read TGTGCCAGCAGTGACGAGCGGGTGAGAACTGAAGCTTTCTTT. The encoded protein is CASSDERVRTEAFF.

The chain has TRBV19 and TRBJ2-2; 8 bases align to TRBD1. CDR3 size: 17 residues. Germline loops: CDR1 LNHDA, CDR2 SQIVND (reference sequence). V shed 5 bases, J shed 3 bases, and the junction held 11 bases outside the gene matches. This CDR3 is CASSRVWETGDTGELFF. The DNA for the CDR3 is TGTGCCAGTAGTCGTGTTTGGGAGACAGGGGACACCGGGGAGCTGTTTTTT.

V and J are TRBV19 and TRBJ2-7; possible D gene TRBD1, 6 bases. CDR3 length: 13 residues. Between the trimmed V and J ends, which lost 6 bases and 3 bases, there was a span of 12 bases. CDR1 and CDR2 from the germline V gene are LNHDA and SQIVND (reference sequence). The CDR3 loop is CASSAGQLYEQYF. The CDR3 DNA is TGTGCCAGTAGCGCCGGACAGCTCTACGAGCAGTACTTC.

For the CDR3, the DNA is TGTGCCAGCAGCCCAATCCGGGGGGGAAACACCGGGGAGCTGTTTTTT. Its translation is CASSPIRGGNTGELFF. This chain uses TRBV7-6 with TRBJ2-2; 8 nucleotides align to TRBD2. Germline values: CDR1 SGHVS, CDR2 FNYEAQ. CDR3 length: 16 amino acids. V trimming: 5 bases; J trimming: 2 bases; junction bases outside the gene matches: 7.

The gene calls are TRBV7-9 and TRBJ2-7; 11 bases map to TRBD2. J was trimmed by 5 bases and V by 3 bases; bases with no gene match: 12. The CDR3 runs to 17 residues. Germline values: CDR1 SEHNR, CDR2 FQNEAQ (reference sequence). The CDR3 nucleotides read TGTGCCAGCAGCTTGGCGGGCGCTAGCGGGAGGTTGAACGAGCAGTACTTC. It encodes CASSLAGASGRLNEQYF.

This chain uses TRBV19 with TRBJ1-2; D may be TRBD1 (5 bases). The CDR3 has 15 residues. Trimming removed 6 bases from V and 6 bases from J, with 20 bases in between. Germline loops: CDR1 LNHDA, CDR2 SQIVND (reference sequence). The CDR3 protein is CASRIDSFSLDGYTF. Written as DNA, the CDR3 is TGTGCCAGTAGGATTGACAGTTTTTCCTTGGATGGCTACACCTTC.

This clone was seen just once. The CDR3 reads CASSSTYSGANVLTF. CDR3 coding DNA: TGCGCCAGCAGCTCTACTTACTCTGGGGCCAACGTCCTGACTTTC. This chain joins TRBV5-1 and TRBJ2-6; D ambiguous. This CDR3 region has 15 residues. The V end lost 3 bases, the J end lost 0 bases, and 7 bases lay between the germline ends. Germline V gene data show CDR1 as SGHRS and CDR2 as YFSETQ.

The chain recombines TRBV19 with TRBJ2-2; 11 positions match TRBD2. The CDR3 extends over 15 amino acids. CDR1 is LNHDA and CDR2 is SQIVND in the germline V gene (reference sequence). Losses at the gene ends were 6 bases for V and 7 bases for J; bases not matched to a gene: 7. This CDR3 reads CASSPTSGGIGELFF. In DNA form, the CDR3 reads TGTGCCAGTAGCCCCACTAGCGGGGGAATCGGGGAGCTGTTTTTT.

The chain joins TRBV29-1 to TRBJ2-1; D gene ambiguous. Germline-derived CDR1 and CDR2 are SQVTM and ANQGSEA. V shed 6 bases and J shed 8 bases, with 8 bases lying between them. The CDR3 is 10 residues long. DNA of the CDR3: TGCAGCGTCCAGAACGATGAGCAGTTCTTC. Protein sequence: CSVQNDEQFF.

The rearrangement links TRBV5-6 to TRBJ1-2; D is possibly TRBD1 (5 bases). The germline gives CDR1 SGHDT, CDR2 YYEEEE. V lost 0 bases and J lost 2, with 8 bases in between. The CDR3 sequence is 14 residues long. This CDR3 is CASSLDRGNYGYTF. Written as DNA, the CDR3 is TGTGCCAGCAGCTTGGATAGGGGAAACTATGGCTACACCTTC.

V usage is TRBV27 and J usage is TRBJ1-1, with no clear D. Germline CDR1 is MNHEY and CDR2 is SMNVEV (reference sequence). V was cut by 3 bases and J by 7 bases, with 12 bases left in between. This CDR3 region has 13 residues. The CDR3 region has the DNA TGTGCCAGCAGTTTTCTCGGCGGGGTTGAAGCTTTCTTT. Amino acids: CASSFLGGVEAFF.

This clone appeared a few times. The rearrangement joins TRBV18 to TRBJ1-5; D is unclear. The CDR3 extends over 16 amino acids. The V end lost 3 bases, the J end lost 3 bases, and 15 bases lay between the germline ends. Germline V gene data show CDR1 as KGHSH and CDR2 as LQKENI. The CDR3 loop reads CASSPRASEPNQPQHF. CDR3 coding DNA: TGTGCCAGCTCACCGAGGGCCTCGGAGCCCAATCAGCCCCAGCATTTT.

The chain carries TRBV19 and TRBJ2-7; 9 nucleotides line up with TRBD1. The germline V gene encodes CDR1 LNHDA and CDR2 SQIVND (reference sequence). V lost 3 bases to trimming and J lost 2 bases; unmatched junction nucleotides: 5. The CDR3 consists of 15 residues. The chain's CDR3 is CASSIEQGAAYEQYF. In nucleotides, the CDR3 is TGTGCCAGTAGTATTGAACAGGGGGCCGCCTACGAGCAGTACTTC.

The chain employs TRBV7-9 and TRBJ1-1; TRBD1 might be the D (6 bases). V was shortened by 5 bases and J by 4 bases, with 14 bases between the two germline ends. Germline V gene sequence: CDR1 SEHNR, CDR2 FQNEAQ (reference sequence). There are 14 residues in the CDR3. DNA of the CDR3: TGTGCCAGCAGCCGACAGGTTGTGGGCACTGAAGCTTTCTTT. Residues: CASSRQVVGTEAFF. The entire variable domain, with the rest obtained from reference TRBV7-9 and TRBJ1-1, is as follows: DTGVSQNPRHKITKRGQNVTFRCDPISEHNRLYWYRQTLGQGPEFLTYFQNEAQLEKSRLLSDRFSAERPKGSFSTLEIQRTEQGDSAMYLCASSRQVVGTEAFFGQGTRLTVV.

The rearrangement joins TRBV6-5 to TRBJ2-5, with D unresolved. V dropped 5 bases and J dropped 5 bases, with 6 bases sitting between them. The CDR3 is 11 residues long. Germline V gene data show CDR1 as MNHEY and CDR2 as SVGAGI. CDR3 amino acids: CASSTRETQYF. The CDR3 DNA reads as TGTGCCAGCAGTACCAGGGAGACCCAGTACTTC.

The CDR3 coding sequence is TGTGCCAGCAGTGGGACAGGGAACTATGGCTACACCTTC. Its translation: CASSGTGNYGYTF. The chain uses TRBV27 and TRBJ1-2, with 9 nucleotides matching TRBD1. Germline V gives CDR1 MNHEY, CDR2 SMNVEV (reference sequence). The CDR3 runs to 13 residues. The junction had 0 bases not matched to a gene; V was cut back by 5 bases and J by 2 bases.

The chain links TRBV6-1 to TRBJ1-2; possibly TRBD1 for D (6 bases). The V gene's germline CDR1 is MNHNS and CDR2 SASEGT. The length of the CDR3 is 15 residues. The V end was cut by 7 bases, the J end by 5 bases, with 20 bases between. The CDR3 coding sequence is TGTGCCAGCACCACCTCTGGGACAAGGGTATATGGCTACACCTTC. Protein product: CASTTSGTRVYGYTF.

This rearrangement joins TRBV19 to TRBJ2-1; D is possibly TRBD1 (6 bases). Looked up from germline, CDR1 is LNHDA and CDR2 is SQIVND (reference sequence). This CDR3 has 14 amino acids. Between the trimmed V and J ends, which lost 5 bases and 9 bases, there was a span of 17 bases. CDR3 amino acids: CASSSGESISEQFF. The CDR3 DNA reads as TGTGCCAGTAGTTCAGGGGAAAGTATCAGTGAGCAGTTCTTC.

The rearrangement joins TRBV30 to TRBJ1-5; 7 bases fit TRBD1. Trimming cost V 0 bases and J 7 bases; bases outside gene matches: 3. The germline gives CDR1 GTSNPN, CDR2 SVGIG (reference sequence). The CDR3 is 13 amino acids. This CDR3 reads CAWSVGGQQPQHF. In DNA, the CDR3 is TGTGCCTGGAGTGTAGGGGGACAGCAGCCCCAGCATTTT.

The chain joins TRBV7-2 to TRBJ2-5; D ambiguous. The germline V gene encodes CDR1 SGHTA and CDR2 FQGNSA. Trimming took off 4 bases at V and 7 bases at J, with 7 bases between the two ends. This CDR3 is 11 amino acids long. CDR3 amino acids: CASSSGGTQYF. The CDR3 DNA reads as TGTGCCAGCAGCTCCGGTGGGACCCAGTACTTC.

This clone was detected only a few times. The chain links TRBV29-1 to TRBJ1-1; D is ambiguous. Germline V gene data show CDR1 as SQVTM and CDR2 as ANQGSEA. The CDR3 is 11 amino acids. With 4 bases removed from V and 6 bases from J, the gap between germline ends came to 9 bases. The CDR3 loop reads CSVVYSPEAFF. The CDR3 DNA sequence: TGCAGCGTTGTCTATAGTCCTGAAGCTTTCTTT.

The gene calls are TRBV30 and TRBJ2-2; 13 positions agree with TRBD2. There are 16 residues in the CDR3. V gave up 2 bases and J gave up 7 bases; unmatched junction bases: 7. Germline CDR1 reads GTSNPN; CDR2 reads SVGIG (reference sequence). The CDR3 DNA sequence: TGTGCCTGGAGTTTTGGACTAGCGGGAGTAGTCGGGGAGCTGTTTTTT. Translation: CAWSFGLAGVVGELFF.

The rearrangement links TRBV13 to TRBJ2-3; weak D call: TRBD2 (6 bases). Germline V lookup: CDR1 PRHDT, CDR2 FYEKMQ (reference sequence). The CDR3 loop spans 13 amino acids. Trimming shortened V by 6 bases and J by 1 base, and 8 bases separated the two germline ends. In DNA, the CDR3 is TGTGCCAGCAGGGAGGGCGGCACAGATACGCAGTATTTT. This translates into CASREGGTDTQYF.

The rearrangement links TRBV30 to TRBJ1-4, with 9 positions matching TRBD1. V lost 2 bases, J lost 8 bases, and 6 bases stayed unmatched. Per the germline V gene, CDR1 is GTSNPN and CDR2 is SVGIG (reference sequence). The CDR3 is 14 residues long. The CDR3 DNA sequence: TGTGCCTGGAGTCCACAGGGGGCTTGGGAAAAACTGTTTTTT. Its translation is CAWSPQGAWEKLFF.